This T cell receptor beta chain derives from a study of T cell responses to AZD1222 COVID-19 vaccine (dated by TCRdb to about 2021). About the investigation overall: Because spike-specific TCR depth and breadth did not differ between the two schedules, AZD1222 recipients who got a second dose at roughly 4 weeks were pooled with those who got a second dose at roughly 12 weeks. Trial participants were enrolled into age subgroups of 18-55, 56-69 and 70-plus years, which contained 148, 28 and 57 TCR-sequenced participants, respectively. TCR sequencing was performed for roughly 250 trial participants, of whom 200 to 220 were given two doses of AZD1222 and approximately 25 were given two doses of MenACWY control vaccine. Study-level results and caveats: The vaccine-associated CD4 TCRs covered the entire spike protein, and the dominant responses fell in regions 160-218 and 743-854. Because no day 14 peak-response samples were available, the repertoires could be characterized only after the peak T cell response. Participants were mostly white British and included more females than males, and it was suggested by the authors that clonal diversity may have been underestimated. Only a handful of AZD1222 recipients were SARS-CoV-2 seropositive at baseline, limiting conclusions about previously exposed vaccinees. In the small 56-69-year group, the increase in depth fell short of significance, most likely because of low power. A significant rise in spike-specific TCR breadth and depth was observed after two AZD1222 doses relative to day 0 and relative to MenACWY recipients. Epitopes outside the regions mutated in the B.1.351 and B.1.1.7 variants were reportedly recognized by nearly half of the unique spike-specific TCRs.

For this chain, trimming is 6 bases at the V end and 3 bases at the J end, and the number of junction bases without a gene match is 5. According to the germline V gene, CDR1 reads KGHSH and CDR2 reads LQKENI. From the cysteine up to the phenylalanine, the CDR3 has a length of 14 residues. The sequence is cut down to CDR3 DNA, 42 bases in frame from base 1. On this clone: There is no known antigen for this receptor. No much larger clone is present one base from it, and per-base qualities are unavailable.

In the paper's terms, the time point label means: baseline before first vaccination. Vaccinee samples came from UK trials COV001 and COV002, including a single-blind randomized controlled phase 2/3 trial of AZD1222 (ChAdOx1 nCoV-19) in healthy adults. For TCRbeta chain sequencing, PBMC samples from trial participants were taken at day 0 and at day 28 after the second dose. The CDR3 regions of human TCRbeta chains were analyzed by immunosequencing. The authors' pipeline ran thus. TCRs in the repertoires were matched against a reference library of SARS-CoV-2-specific TCRs that had been generated with the MIRA antigen-specificity platform. Breadth was defined as the fraction of unique TCRs that were SARS-CoV-2-associated. Depth was defined as the fraction of total T cells that were SARS-CoV-2-associated. Using the MIRA data, every spike-specific TCR was mapped to the spike region that the TCR reacted to and assigned to either a CD4 or a CD8 class. Log10-transformed breadth and depth values were compared by one-way ANOVA with Sidak's multiple comparisons tests. This is the immuneACCESS table as TCRdb keeps it, with only in-frame sequences that have V and J called. A part of the clones is gone; compared with another copy, unresolved V genes explain less than half, and the rest is unexplained. Clonal size and the V and J genes are those of that table, whereas D and trimming came from the DNA. Across this sample there are approximately 140,000 clones, with approximately 94% seen only once. The ten biggest clones cover 1.3% of the sample.

The receptor chain draws on TRBV18 and TRBJ1-5; 7 bases in between match TRBD1. Source: peripheral blood, taken on day 0 of AZD1222 vaccination. The receptor was derived from an adult in good health. The CDR3 region: CASSPQGDNQPQHF. Here is the DNA: TGTGCCAGCTCCCCTCAGGGGGACAATCAGCCCCAGCATTTT.